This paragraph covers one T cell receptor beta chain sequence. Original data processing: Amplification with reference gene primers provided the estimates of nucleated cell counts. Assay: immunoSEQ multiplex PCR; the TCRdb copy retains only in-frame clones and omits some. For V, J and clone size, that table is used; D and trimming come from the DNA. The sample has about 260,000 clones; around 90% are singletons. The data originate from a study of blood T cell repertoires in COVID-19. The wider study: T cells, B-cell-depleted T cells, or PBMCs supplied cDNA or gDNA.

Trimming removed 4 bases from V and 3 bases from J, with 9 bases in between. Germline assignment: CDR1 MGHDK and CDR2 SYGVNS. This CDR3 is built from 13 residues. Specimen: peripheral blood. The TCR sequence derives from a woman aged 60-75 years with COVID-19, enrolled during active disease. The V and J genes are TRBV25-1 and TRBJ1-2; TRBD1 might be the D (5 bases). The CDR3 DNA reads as TGTGCCAGCAGTGCTACAGGAGACTATGGCTACACCTTC. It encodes CASSATGDYGYTF.